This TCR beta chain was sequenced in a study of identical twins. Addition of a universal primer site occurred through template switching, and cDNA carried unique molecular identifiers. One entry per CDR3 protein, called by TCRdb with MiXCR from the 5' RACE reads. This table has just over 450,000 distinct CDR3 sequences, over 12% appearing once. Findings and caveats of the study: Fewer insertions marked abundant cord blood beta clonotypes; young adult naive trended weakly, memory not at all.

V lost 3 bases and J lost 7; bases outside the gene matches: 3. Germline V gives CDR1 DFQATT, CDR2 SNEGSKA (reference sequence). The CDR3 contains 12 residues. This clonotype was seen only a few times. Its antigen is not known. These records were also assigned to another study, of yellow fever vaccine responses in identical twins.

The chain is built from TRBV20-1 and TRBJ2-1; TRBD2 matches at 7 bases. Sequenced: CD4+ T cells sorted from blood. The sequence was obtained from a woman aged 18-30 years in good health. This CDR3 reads CSASLGLNEQFF. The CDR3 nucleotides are TGCAGTGCTAGTCTGGGACTAAATGAGCAGTTCTTC.